This T cell receptor beta chain was retrieved from a study of identical twins. Via MiXCR, TCRdb re-called the 5' RACE reads, giving one row per CDR3 protein. In the table there are hundreds of thousands of distinct CDR3 sequences, about 7% of which are singletons. This clonotype was seen ten or more times. This CDR3 comprises 16 residues. V lost 6 bases to trimming and J lost 1 base; unmatched junction nucleotides: 9. A further study also used this sample, focusing on yellow fever vaccine responses in identical twins. That study reports: Reportedly, the T cell response mounted by twins to vaccine seemed partly convergent, partly personalized.

The chain links TRBV12-3 or TRBV12-4 to TRBJ2-5; 9 nucleotides match TRBD1. The sequence was collected from a woman under 30 in good health. Sample: memory (CD45RO+) T cells sorted from blood. CDR3 nucleotides: TGTGCCAGCAGCCCGGGACAGGGAATGGGCCAAGAGACCCAGTACTTC. It yields the protein CASSPGQGMGQETQYF.